Shown below are 14 T cell receptor beta chains from a single sample sequenced in a study of OX40 agonist ivuxolimab in advanced cancers. Produced via immunoSEQ multiplex PCR; TCRdb's table is partial and in-frame only. This table holds roughly 50,000 clones, approximately 86% found once. The sequences come from CD4+ or CD8+ T cells sorted from blood, collected in a trial of the OX40 agonist ivuxolimab. The source of these receptors is an adult with an advanced solid tumor such as melanoma, head and neck, liver or kidney cancer.

This chain links TRBV6-4 with TRBJ2-2; possibly TRBD1 for D (6 bases). CDR3 size: 14 residues. V was clipped by 3 bases and J by 6 bases, with 11 bases between them. Germline lookup yields CDR1 MRHNA and CDR2 SNTAGT. In DNA, the CDR3 is TGTGCCAGCAGTGATTCCAGGGGTCCCGGGGAGCTGTTTTTT. Its translation: CASSDSRGPGELFF.

The chain recombines TRBV6-7 with TRBJ2-1; weak D call: TRBD2 (8 bases). TRBV6-7 is treated as an ORF (open reading frame) with a function not yet certain. The CDR3 runs to 17 residues. Trimming removed 0 bases at V and 4 bases at J, with 16 bases between. The DNA of the CDR3 is TGTGCCAGCAGTTACTCGGACAGGCCGGGGGGGTACAATGAGCAGTTCTTC. This translates into CASSYSDRPGGYNEQFF.

This clone was seen only once. This chain connects TRBV10-3 to TRBJ2-7; perhaps TRBD1 as D (6 bases). CDR1 is ENHRY, CDR2 SYGVKD, per germline. CDR3 size: 12 residues. V was trimmed by 5 bases and J by 1 base, leaving 6 bases between them. The chain's CDR3 is CAISTGSYEQYF. Written as DNA, the CDR3 is TGTGCCATCAGTACAGGGTCCTACGAGCAGTACTTC.

The chain carries TRBV10-3 and TRBJ2-2, with D uncertain. Germline V gene sequence: CDR1 ENHRY, CDR2 SYGVKD. The length of the CDR3 is 13 residues. V dropped 4 bases and J dropped 1 base, with 4 bases sitting between them. The CDR3 protein is CAISGLNTGELFF. The CDR3 DNA follows: TGTGCCATCAGTGGCCTGAACACCGGGGAGCTGTTTTTT.

The gene calls are TRBV7-2 and TRBJ1-2; D gene ambiguous. V was trimmed by 1 base and J by 6 bases, leaving 12 bases between them. Germline V lookup: CDR1 SGHTA, CDR2 FQGNSA. The CDR3 consists of 14 residues. This CDR3 is CASSLEGRKDGYTF. For the CDR3, the DNA is TGTGCCAGCAGCTTAGAGGGAAGGAAGGATGGCTACACCTTC.

This chain joins TRBV7-8 and TRBJ1-2, with unresolved D. Trimming took off 1 base at V and 4 bases at J, with 13 bases between the two ends. Germline CDR1 reads SGHVS; CDR2 reads FQNEAQ. The CDR3 has 15 residues. The CDR3 nucleotides are TGTGCCAGCAGCTTAGAGGGTGGATTCGGCTATGGCTACACCTTC. Its protein product is CASSLEGGFGYGYTF.

This rearrangement joins TRBV18 to TRBJ1-2; D possibly corresponds to TRBD1 (6 bases). Germline lookup yields CDR1 KGHSH and CDR2 LQKENI. The CDR3 loop spans 14 amino acids. Trimming left V 0 bases short and J 4 bases short, with 9 bases between. The CDR3, as DNA: TGTGCCAGCTCACCACCCCAGGGGAGCTATGGCTACACCTTC. It specifies CASSPPQGSYGYTF.

Comment on this clone: Other nucleotide sequences in the sample specify the same CDR3. The chain couples TRBV9 to TRBJ1-1; no firm D call. The CDR3 length is 13 residues. The germline V gene encodes CDR1 SGDLS and CDR2 YYNGEE. V lost 0 bases and J lost 0, with 3 bases in between. The CDR3 loop reads CASSVGMNTEAFF. The DNA for the CDR3 is TGTGCCAGCAGCGTAGGAATGAACACTGAAGCTTTCTTT.

This clone was seen a handful of times. J is TRBJ1-1 and V is TRBV30; possibly TRBD1 for D (5 bases). The germline V gene has CDR1 GTSNPN and CDR2 SVGIG (reference sequence). This CDR3 region has 14 residues. Trimming removed 3 bases from V and 4 bases from J, with 15 bases in between. The CDR3 DNA reads as TGTGCCTGGAGACCCGGGGCAGGGATCACTGAAGCTTTCTTT. Translating gives CAWRPGAGITEAFF.

The J gene is TRBJ2-1, the V gene TRBV5-1; 8 nucleotides match TRBD2. Germline V lookup: CDR1 SGHRS, CDR2 YFSETQ. The CDR3 runs 16 residues. V lost 4 bases to trimming and J lost 7 bases; unmatched junction nucleotides: 13. CDR3 residues: CASSPFSAGGHNEQFF. The CDR3 bases are TGCGCCAGCAGCCCGTTCTCCGCGGGAGGCCATAATGAGCAGTTCTTC. Complete variable domain (other parts from reference TRBV5-1 and TRBJ2-1): KAGVTQTPRYLIKTRGQQVTLSCSPISGHRSVSWYQQTPGQGLQFLFEYFSETQRNKGNFPGRFSGRQFSNSRSEMNVSTLELGDSALYLCASSPFSAGGHNEQFFGPGTRLTVL.

The chain uses TRBV29-1 and TRBJ2-7; 13 bases map to TRBD2. Unmatched junction bases numbered 6, after V lost 1 base and J lost 3 bases. This CDR3 spans 16 amino acids. Germline lookup yields CDR1 SQVTM and CDR2 ANQGSEA. The DNA for the CDR3 is TGCAGCGTTGAAGGGGGGACTAGCGGGATGAGCTACGAGCAGTACTTC. It translates to CSVEGGTSGMSYEQYF.

V usage is TRBV4-1 and J usage is TRBJ2-6, with 9 bases lining up with TRBD2. This CDR3 contains 18 residues. The V gene's germline CDR1 is MGHRA and CDR2 YSYEKL. After removal of 1 base from V and 4 bases from J, the junction contained 8 bases not matched to a gene. CDR3 bases: TGCGCCAGCAGCCAAGGGTTGGGACTAGCTCGCGGGGCCAACGTCCTGACTTTC. Translating gives CASSQGLGLARGANVLTF.

The chain employs TRBV10-1 and TRBJ2-3; D uncertain. V lost 2 bases and J lost 3, with 9 bases in between. CDR1 is WNHNN and CDR2 is SYGVQD in the germline V gene (reference sequence). CDR3 length: 14 residues. The CDR3 bases are TGCGCCAGCAGTGAGGGGATACCTACAGATACGCAGTATTTT. Encoded protein: CASSEGIPTDTQYF.

The rearrangement links TRBV7-2 to TRBJ1-2; D possibly corresponds to TRBD1 (5 bases). Germline V gives CDR1 SGHTA, CDR2 FQGNSA. The CDR3 totals 15 residues. Between the trimmed V and J ends, which lost 0 bases and 4 bases, there was a span of 12 bases. This CDR3 reads CASSLAWQGTYGYTF. DNA for the CDR3: TGTGCCAGCAGCTTAGCGTGGCAGGGCACCTATGGCTACACCTTC. Looking up the rest from reference TRBV7-2 and TRBJ1-2 gives the full variable domain: GAGVSQSPSNKVTEKGKDVELRCDPISGHTALYWYRQSLGQGLEFLIYFQGNSAPDKSGLPSDRFSAERTGGSVSTLTIQRTQQEDSAVYLCASSLAWQGTYGYTFGSGTRLTVV.